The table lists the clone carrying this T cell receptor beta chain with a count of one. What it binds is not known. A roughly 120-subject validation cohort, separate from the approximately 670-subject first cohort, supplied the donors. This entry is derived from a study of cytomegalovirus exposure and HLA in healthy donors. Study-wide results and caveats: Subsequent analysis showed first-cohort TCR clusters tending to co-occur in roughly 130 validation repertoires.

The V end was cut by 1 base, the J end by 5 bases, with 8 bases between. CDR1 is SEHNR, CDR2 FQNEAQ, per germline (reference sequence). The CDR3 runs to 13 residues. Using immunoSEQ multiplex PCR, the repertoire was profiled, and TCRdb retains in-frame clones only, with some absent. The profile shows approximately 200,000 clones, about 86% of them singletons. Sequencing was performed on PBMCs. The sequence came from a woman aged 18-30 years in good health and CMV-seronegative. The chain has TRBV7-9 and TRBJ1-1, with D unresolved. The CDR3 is CASSLGEKTEAFF. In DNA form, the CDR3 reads TGTGCCAGCAGCTTAGGAGAGAAGACTGAAGCTTTCTTT.